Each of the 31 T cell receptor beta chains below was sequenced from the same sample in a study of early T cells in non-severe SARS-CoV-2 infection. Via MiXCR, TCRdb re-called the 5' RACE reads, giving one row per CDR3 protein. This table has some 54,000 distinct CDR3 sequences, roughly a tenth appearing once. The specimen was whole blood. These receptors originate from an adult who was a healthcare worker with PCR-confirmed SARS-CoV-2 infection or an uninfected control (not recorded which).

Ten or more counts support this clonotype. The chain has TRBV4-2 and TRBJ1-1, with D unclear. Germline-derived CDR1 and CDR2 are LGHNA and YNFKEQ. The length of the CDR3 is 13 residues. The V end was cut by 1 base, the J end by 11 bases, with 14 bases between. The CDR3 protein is CASSQVAGFIAFF. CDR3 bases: TGTGCCAGCAGCCAAGTGGCGGGTTTTATCGCTTTCTTT.

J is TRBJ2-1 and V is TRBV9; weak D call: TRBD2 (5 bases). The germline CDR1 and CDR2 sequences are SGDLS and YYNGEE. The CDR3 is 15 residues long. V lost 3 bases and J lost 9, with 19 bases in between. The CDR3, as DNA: TGTGCCAGCAGCGACCCACCTGGGGAGACTGCTGAGCAGTTCTTC. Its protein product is CASSDPPGETAEQFF.

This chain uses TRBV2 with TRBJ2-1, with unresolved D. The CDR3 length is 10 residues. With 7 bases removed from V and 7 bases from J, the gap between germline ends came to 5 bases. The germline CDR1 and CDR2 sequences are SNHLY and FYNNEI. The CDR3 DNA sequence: TGTGCCAGCACCCATAATGAGCAGTTCTTC. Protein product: CASTHNEQFF.

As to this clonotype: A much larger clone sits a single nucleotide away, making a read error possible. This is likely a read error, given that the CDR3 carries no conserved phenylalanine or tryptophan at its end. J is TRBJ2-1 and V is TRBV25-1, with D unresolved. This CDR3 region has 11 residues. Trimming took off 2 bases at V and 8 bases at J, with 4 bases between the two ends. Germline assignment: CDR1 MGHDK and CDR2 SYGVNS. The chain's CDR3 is CASSEGDEQFS. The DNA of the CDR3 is TGTGCCAGCAGTGAAGGAGATGAGCAGTTCTCC.

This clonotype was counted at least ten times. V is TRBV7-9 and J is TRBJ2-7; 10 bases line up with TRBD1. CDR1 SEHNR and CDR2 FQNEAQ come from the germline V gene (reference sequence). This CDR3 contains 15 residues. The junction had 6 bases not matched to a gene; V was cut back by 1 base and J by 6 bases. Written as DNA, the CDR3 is TGTGCCAGCAGCTTAGTGAAGGGACAGGGGTTCGAGCAGTACTTC. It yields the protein CASSLVKGQGFEQYF. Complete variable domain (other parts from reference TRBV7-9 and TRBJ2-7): DTGVSQNPRHKITKRGQNVTFRCDPISEHNRLYWYRQTLGQGPEFLTYFQNEAQLEKSRLLSDRFSAERPKGSFSTLEIQRTEQGDSAMYLCASSLVKGQGFEQYFGPGTRLTVT.

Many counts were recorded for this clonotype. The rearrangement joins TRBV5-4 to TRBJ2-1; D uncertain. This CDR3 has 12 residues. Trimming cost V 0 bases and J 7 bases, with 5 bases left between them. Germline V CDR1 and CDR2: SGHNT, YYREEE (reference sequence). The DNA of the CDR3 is TGTGCCAGCAGCTTGGCCCTGAATGAGCAGTTCTTC. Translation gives CASSLALNEQFF.

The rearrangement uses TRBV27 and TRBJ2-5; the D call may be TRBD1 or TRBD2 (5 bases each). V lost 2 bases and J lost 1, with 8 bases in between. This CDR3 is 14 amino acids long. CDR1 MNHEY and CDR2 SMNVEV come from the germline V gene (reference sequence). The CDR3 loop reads CASSLGGGQETQYF. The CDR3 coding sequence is TGTGCCAGCAGTTTAGGGGGTGGCCAAGAGACCCAGTACTTC.

CDR3 coding DNA: TGTGCCAGCAGCTCGGGACAGCTTTTCACAGATACGCAGTATTTT. Amino acids: CASSSGQLFTDTQYF. The chain couples TRBV7-2 to TRBJ2-3; 7 nucleotides align to TRBD1. After removal of 4 bases from V and 2 bases from J, the junction contained 6 bases not matched to a gene. The CDR3 is 15 residues long. Germline assignment: CDR1 SGHTA and CDR2 FQGNSA.

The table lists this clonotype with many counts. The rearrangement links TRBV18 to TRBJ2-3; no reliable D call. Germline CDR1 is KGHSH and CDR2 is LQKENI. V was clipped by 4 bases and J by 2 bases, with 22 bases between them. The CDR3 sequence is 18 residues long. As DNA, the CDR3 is TGTGCCAGCTCACGAGTCCGACAAGTATCCGCTACCACAGATACGCAGTATTTT. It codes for CASSRVRQVSATTDTQYF.

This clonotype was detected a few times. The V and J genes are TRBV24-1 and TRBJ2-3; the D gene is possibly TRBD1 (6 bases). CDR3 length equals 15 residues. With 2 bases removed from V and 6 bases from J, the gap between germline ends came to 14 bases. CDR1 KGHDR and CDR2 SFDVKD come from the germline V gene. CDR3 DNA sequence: TGTGCCACCAGTGATTACAGGGACCCAACTGATACGCAGTATTTT. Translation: CATSDYRDPTDTQYF.

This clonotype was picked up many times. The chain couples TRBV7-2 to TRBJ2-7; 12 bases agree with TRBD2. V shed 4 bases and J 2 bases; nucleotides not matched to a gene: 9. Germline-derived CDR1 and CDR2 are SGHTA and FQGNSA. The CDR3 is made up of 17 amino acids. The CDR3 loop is CASSWRTSGTGAYEQYF. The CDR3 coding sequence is TGTGCCAGCAGCTGGAGGACTAGCGGGACGGGGGCCTACGAGCAGTACTTC.

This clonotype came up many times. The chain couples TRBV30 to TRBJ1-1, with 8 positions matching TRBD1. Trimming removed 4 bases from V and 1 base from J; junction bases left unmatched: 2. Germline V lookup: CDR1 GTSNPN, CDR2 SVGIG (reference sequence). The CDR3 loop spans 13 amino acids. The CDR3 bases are TGTGCCTGGAAACAGGGGGGGAACACTGAAGCTTTCTTT. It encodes CAWKQGGNTEAFF.

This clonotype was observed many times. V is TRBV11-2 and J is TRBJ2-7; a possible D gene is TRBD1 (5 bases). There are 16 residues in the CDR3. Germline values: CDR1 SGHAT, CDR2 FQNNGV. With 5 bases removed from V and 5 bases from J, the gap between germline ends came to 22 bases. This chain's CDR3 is CASSPGSVIFRDEQYF. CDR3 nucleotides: TGTGCCAGCAGCCCAGGGTCGGTGATCTTTAGGGACGAGCAGTACTTC.

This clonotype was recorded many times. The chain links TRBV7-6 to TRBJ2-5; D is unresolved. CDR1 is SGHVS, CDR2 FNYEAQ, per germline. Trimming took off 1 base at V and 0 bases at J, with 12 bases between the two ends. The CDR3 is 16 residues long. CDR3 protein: CASSLGGTAYQETQYF. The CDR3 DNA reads TGTGCCAGCAGCTTAGGGGGTACAGCCTACCAAGAGACCCAGTACTTC.

CDR3 in DNA: TGTGCCAGCAGTGGTCGTTCGGACAATGAGCAGTTCTTC. Its translation: CASSGRSDNEQFF. The gene calls are TRBV6-1 and TRBJ2-1; no clear D. Germline values: CDR1 MNHNS, CDR2 SASEGT. The length of the CDR3 is 13 residues. Trimming removed 4 bases from V and 5 bases from J, with 9 bases in between.

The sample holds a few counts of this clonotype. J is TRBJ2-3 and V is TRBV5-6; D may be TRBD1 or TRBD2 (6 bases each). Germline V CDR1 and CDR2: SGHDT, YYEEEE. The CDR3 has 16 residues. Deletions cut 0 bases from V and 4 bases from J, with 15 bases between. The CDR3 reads CASSLGLIGGADTQYF. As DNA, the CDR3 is TGTGCCAGCAGCTTGGGCCTGATCGGGGGCGCAGATACGCAGTATTTT.

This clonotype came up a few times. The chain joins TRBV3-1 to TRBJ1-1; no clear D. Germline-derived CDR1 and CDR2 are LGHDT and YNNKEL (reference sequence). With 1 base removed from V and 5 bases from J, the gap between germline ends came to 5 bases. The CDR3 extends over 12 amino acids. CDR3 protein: CASSQAATEAFF. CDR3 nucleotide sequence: TGTGCCAGCAGCCAAGCGGCTACTGAAGCTTTCTTT.

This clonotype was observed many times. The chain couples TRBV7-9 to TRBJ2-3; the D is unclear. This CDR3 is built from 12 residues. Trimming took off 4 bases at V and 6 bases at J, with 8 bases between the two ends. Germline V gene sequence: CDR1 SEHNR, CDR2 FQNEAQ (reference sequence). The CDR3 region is CASSSPGDTQYF. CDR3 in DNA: TGTGCCAGCAGCTCCCCCGGGGATACGCAGTATTTT.

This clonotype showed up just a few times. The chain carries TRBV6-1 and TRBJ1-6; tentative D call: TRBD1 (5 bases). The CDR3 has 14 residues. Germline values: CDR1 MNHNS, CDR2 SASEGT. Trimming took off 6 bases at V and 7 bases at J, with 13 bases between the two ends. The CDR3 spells CASRGDGRNSPLHF. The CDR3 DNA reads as TGTGCCAGCAGGGGGGACGGAAGAAATTCACCCCTCCACTTT.

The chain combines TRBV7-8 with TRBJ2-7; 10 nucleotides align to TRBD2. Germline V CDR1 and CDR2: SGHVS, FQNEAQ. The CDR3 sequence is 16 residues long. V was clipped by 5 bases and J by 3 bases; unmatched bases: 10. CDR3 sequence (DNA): TGTGCCAGCAGCCCCCCGGGGAGCGGGAGGGTCTACGAGCAGTACTTC. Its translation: CASSPPGSGRVYEQYF.

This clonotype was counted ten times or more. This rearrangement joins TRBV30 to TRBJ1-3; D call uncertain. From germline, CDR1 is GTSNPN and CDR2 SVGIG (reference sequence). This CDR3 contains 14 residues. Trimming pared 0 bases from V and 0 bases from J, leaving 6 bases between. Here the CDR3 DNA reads TGTGCCTGGAGTGTGGGCGGCTCTGGAAACACCATATATTTT. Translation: CAWSVGGSGNTIYF.

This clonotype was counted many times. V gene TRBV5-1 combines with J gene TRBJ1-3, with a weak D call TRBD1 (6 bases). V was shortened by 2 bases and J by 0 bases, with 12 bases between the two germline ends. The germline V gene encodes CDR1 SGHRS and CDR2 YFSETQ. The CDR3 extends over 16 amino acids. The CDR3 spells CASSLPGQPSGNTIYF. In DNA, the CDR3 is TGCGCCAGCAGCTTACCAGGACAGCCCTCTGGAAACACCATATATTTT.

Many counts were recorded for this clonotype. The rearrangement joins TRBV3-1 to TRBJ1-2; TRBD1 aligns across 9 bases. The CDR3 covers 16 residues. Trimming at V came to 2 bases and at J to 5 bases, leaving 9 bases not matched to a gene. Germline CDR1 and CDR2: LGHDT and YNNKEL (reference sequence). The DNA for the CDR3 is TGTGCCAGCAGCCAAAACTATCAACAGGGGGCTTATGGCTACACCTTC. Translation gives CASSQNYQQGAYGYTF.

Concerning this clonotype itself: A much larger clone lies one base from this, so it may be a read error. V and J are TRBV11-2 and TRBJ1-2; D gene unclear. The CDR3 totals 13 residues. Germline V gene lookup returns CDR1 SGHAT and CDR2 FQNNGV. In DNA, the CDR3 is TGTGACAGCAGCTGGACGACTAACTATGGCTACACCTTC. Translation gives CDSSWTTNYGYTF. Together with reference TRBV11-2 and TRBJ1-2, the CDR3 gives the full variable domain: EAGVAQSPRYKIIEKRQSVAFWCNPISGHATLYWYQQILGQGPKLLIQFQNNGVVDDSQLPKDRFSAERLKGVDSTLKIQPAKLEDSAVYLCDSSWTTNYGYTFGSGTRLTVV.

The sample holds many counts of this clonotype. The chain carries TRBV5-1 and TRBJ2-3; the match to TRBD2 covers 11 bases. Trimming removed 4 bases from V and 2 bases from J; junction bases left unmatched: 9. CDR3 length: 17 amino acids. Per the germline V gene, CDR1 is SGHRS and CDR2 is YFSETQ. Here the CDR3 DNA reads TGCGCCAGCAGCCCGGGGGGACTAGCGGATAACACAGATACGCAGTATTTT. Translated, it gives CASSPGGLADNTDTQYF.

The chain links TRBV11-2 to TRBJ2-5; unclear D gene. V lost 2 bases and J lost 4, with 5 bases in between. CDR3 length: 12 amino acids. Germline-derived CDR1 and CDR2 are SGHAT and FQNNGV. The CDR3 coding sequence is TGTGCCAGCAGCTTAAGGCGAGAGACCCAGTACTTC. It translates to CASSLRRETQYF.

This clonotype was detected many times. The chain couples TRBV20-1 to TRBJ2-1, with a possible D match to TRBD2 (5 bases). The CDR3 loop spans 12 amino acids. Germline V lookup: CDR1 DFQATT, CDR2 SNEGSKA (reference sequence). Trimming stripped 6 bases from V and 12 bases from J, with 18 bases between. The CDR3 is CSADNGRAGQFF. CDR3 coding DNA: TGCAGTGCCGACAATGGGAGAGCAGGGCAGTTCTTC.

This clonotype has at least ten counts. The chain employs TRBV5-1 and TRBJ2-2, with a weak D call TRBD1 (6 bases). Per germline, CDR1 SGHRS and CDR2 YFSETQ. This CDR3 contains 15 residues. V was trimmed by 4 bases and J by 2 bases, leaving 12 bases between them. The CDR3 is CASSKRTDNTGELFF. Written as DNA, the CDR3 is TGCGCCAGCAGCAAAAGGACAGATAACACCGGGGAGCTGTTTTTT.

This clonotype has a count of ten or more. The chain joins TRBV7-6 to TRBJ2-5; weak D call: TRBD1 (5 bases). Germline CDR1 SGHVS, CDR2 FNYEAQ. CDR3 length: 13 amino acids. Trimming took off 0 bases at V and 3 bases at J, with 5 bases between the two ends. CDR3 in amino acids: CASSLAREETQYF. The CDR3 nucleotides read TGTGCCAGCAGCTTAGCCAGGGAAGAGACCCAGTACTTC.

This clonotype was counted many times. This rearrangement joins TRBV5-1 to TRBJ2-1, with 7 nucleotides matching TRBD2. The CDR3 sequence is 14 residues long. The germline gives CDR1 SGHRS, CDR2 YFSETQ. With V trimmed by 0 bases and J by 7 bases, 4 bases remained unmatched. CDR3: CASSLVGSGNEQFF. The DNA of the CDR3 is TGCGCCAGCAGCTTGGTAGGTAGCGGGAATGAGCAGTTCTTC.

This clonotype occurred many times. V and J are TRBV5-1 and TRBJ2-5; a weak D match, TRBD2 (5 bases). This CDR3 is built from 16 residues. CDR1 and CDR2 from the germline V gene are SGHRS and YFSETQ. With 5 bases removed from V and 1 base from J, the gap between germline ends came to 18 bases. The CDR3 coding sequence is TGCGCCAGCAGTCCGATTGCTGAGGGCAGCCAAGAGACCCAGTACTTC. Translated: CASSPIAEGSQETQYF.